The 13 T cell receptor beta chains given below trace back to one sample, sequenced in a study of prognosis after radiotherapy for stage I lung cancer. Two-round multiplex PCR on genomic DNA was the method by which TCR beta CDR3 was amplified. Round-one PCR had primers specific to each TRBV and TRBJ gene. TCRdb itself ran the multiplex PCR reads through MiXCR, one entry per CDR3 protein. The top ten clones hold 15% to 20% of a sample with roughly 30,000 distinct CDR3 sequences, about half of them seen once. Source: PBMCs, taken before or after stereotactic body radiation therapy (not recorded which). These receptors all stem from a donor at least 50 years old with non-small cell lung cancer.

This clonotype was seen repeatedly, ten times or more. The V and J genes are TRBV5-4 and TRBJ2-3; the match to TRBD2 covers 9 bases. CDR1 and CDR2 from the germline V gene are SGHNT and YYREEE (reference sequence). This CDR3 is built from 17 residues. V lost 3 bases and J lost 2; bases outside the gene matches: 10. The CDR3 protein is CASSSVKAGGPTDTQYF. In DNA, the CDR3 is TGTGCCAGCAGCTCGGTGAAAGCGGGAGGACCCACAGATACGCAGTATTTT.

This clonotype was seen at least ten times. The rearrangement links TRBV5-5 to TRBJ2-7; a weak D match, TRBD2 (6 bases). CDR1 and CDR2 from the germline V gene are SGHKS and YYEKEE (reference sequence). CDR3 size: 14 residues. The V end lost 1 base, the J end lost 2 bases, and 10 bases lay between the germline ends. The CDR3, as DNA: TGTGCCAGCAGCTTGTCGGCTAGCGCCTACGAGCAGTACTTC. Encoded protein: CASSLSASAYEQYF.

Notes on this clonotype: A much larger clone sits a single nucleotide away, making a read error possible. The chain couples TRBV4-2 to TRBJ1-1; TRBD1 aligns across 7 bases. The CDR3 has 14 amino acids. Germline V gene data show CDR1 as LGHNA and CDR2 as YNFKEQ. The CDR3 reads CVSSQEIGGAVAFF. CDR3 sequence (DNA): TGTGTCAGCAGCCAAGAGATAGGGGGCGCGGTAGCTTTCTTT.

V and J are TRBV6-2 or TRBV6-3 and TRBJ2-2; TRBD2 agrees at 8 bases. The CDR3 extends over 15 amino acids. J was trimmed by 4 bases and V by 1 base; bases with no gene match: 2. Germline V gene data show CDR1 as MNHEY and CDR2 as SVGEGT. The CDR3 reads CASSYFLAGTGELFF. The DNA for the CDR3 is TGTGCCAGCAGTTACTTCCTAGCGGGCACCGGGGAGCTGTTTTTT.

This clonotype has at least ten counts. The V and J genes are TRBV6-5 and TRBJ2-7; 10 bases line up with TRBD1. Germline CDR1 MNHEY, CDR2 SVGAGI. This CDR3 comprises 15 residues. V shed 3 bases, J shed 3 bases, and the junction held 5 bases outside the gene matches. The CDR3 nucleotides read TGTGCCAGCAGTTATTCAGACAGGGGGCGCTACGAGCAGTACTTC. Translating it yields CASSYSDRGRYEQYF.

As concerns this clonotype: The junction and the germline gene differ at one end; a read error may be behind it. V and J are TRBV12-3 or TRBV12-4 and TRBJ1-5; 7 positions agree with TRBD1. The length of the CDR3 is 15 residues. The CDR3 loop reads CSSNLGGGSNQPQHF. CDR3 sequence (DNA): TGTTCCAGTAACCTCGGAGGGGGCAGCAATCAGCCCCAGCATTTT.

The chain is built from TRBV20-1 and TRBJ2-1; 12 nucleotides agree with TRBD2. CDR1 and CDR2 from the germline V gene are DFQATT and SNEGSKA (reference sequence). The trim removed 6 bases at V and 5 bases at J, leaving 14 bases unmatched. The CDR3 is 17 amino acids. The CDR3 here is CSAPRLAGGPWNNEQFF. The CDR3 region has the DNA TGCAGTGCCCCTAGGCTAGCGGGAGGGCCTTGGAACAATGAGCAGTTCTTC.

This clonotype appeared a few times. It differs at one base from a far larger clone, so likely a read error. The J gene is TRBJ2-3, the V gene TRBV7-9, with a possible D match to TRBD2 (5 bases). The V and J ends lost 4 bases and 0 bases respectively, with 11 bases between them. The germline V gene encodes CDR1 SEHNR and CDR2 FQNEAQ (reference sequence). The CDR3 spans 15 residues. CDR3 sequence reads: CASSWGAVSTDTQYF. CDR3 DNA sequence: TGTGCCAGCAGCTGGGGAGCGGTTAGCACAGATACGCAGTATTTT.

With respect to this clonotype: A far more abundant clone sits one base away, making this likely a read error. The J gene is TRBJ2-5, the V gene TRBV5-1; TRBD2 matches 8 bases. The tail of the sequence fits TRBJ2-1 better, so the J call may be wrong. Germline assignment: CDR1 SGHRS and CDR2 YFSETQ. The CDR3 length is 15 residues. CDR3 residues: CASSLTSESVYEQFF. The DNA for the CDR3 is TGCGCCAGCTCCCTGACTAGCGAGAGTGTCTATGAGCAGTTCTTC.

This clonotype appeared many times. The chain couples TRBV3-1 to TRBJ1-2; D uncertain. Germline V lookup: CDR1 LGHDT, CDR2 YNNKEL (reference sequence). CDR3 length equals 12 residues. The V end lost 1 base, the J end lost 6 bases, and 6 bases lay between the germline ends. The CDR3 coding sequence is TGTGCCAGCAGCCAAGCTGGTAATGGCTACACCTTC. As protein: CASSQAGNGYTF.

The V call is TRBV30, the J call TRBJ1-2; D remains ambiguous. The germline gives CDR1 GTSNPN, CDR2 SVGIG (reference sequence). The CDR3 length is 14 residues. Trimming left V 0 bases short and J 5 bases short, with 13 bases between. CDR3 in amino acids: CAWSVGSGIYGYTF. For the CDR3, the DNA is TGTGCCTGGAGTGTAGGCAGCGGAATTTATGGCTACACCTTC.

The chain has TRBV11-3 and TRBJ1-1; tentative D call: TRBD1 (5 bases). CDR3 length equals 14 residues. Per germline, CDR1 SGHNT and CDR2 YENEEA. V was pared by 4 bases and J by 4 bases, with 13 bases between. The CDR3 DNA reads TGTGCCAGCAGCTCACGGACAACTGGCACTGAAGCTTTCTTT. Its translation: CASSSRTTGTEAFF.

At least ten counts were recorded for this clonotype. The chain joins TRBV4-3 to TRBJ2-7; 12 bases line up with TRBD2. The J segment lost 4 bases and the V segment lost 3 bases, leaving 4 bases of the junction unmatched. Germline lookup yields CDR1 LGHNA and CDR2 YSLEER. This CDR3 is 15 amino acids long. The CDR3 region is CASSQTGTSGYEQYF. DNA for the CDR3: TGCGCCAGCAGCCAGACCGGGACTAGCGGGTACGAGCAGTACTTC.